This passage covers 14 T cell receptor beta chains from one sample sequenced in a study of blood T cells in healthy people across ages. A second 7 to 11 cycle PCR used barcoded and J-beta primers. TCRdb reanalysed the 5' RACE reads using MiXCR and keeps one entry per CDR3 protein. The sample gives more than 1 million distinct CDR3 sequences, 45% of which show up once; 18% is in the top ten. The specimen was blood. The origin of the receptors is an older woman in good health.

The gene calls are TRBV12-3 or TRBV12-4 and TRBJ1-1, with D tentatively TRBD1 (5 bases). The CDR3 is 14 amino acids. Trimming cost V 4 bases and J 5 bases, with 14 bases left between them. CDR3 nucleotide sequence: TGTGCCAGCAGTTGGCACCGGGGGGGAACTGAAGCTTTCTTT. Its protein is CASSWHRGGTEAFF.

The chain has TRBV10-2 and TRBJ2-3; 9 bases match TRBD1. Germline V gene sequence: CDR1 WSHSY, CDR2 SAAADI. The ends lost 6 bases at V and 11 bases at J; junction bases unmatched: 9. This CDR3 spans 13 amino acids. The CDR3 sequence is CASSEADRGEQYF. The DNA of the CDR3 is TGCGCCAGCAGCGAGGCGGACAGGGGCGAGCAGTATTTT.

This clonotype was seen only a few times. The chain has TRBV3-1 and TRBJ2-2; D not resolved. The CDR3 spans 15 residues. Germline CDR1 LGHDT, CDR2 YNNKEL (reference sequence). Trimming left V 1 base short and J 4 bases short, with 10 bases between. CDR3 sequence reads: CASSQALGSTGELFF. In nucleotides, the CDR3 is TGTGCCAGCAGCCAAGCGCTTGGTAGCACCGGGGAGCTGTTTTTT.

This clonotype has more than one count but fewer than ten. The V gene is TRBV14, the J gene TRBJ2-5; TRBD2 matches at 10 bases. The ends lost 2 bases at V and 4 bases at J; junction bases unmatched: 10. Germline CDR1 reads SGHDN; CDR2 reads FVKESK. The CDR3 consists of 17 residues. The CDR3 is CASSQRTSGSPGETQYF. CDR3 coding DNA: TGTGCCAGCAGCCAAAGGACTAGCGGCTCTCCGGGAGAGACCCAGTACTTC. The full variable domain, with the rest looked up from reference TRBV14 and TRBJ2-5, is EAGVTQFPSHSVIEKGQTVTLRCDPISGHDNLYWYRRVMGKEIKFLLHFVKESKQDESGMPNNRFLAERTGGTYSTLKVQPAELEDSGVYFCASSQRTSGSPGETQYFGPGTRLLVL.

CDR3 sequence reads: CASSTGGHRNTEAFF. DNA of the CDR3: TGTGCCAGCAGCACAGGGGGCCACAGGAACACTGAAGCTTTCTTT. The chain has TRBV28 and TRBJ1-1; 9 bases are shared with TRBD1. Germline CDR1 reads MDHEN; CDR2 reads SYDVKM. The CDR3 is 15 residues long. Germline trimming cut 6 bases from V and 1 base from J; bases unmatched to any gene: 6.

In this sample, this clonotype turned up a few times. This rearrangement joins TRBV28 to TRBJ2-5, with D unclear. From germline, CDR1 is MDHEN and CDR2 SYDVKM. This CDR3 region has 12 residues. Trimming removed 1 base from V and 11 bases from J, with 11 bases in between. Written as DNA, the CDR3 is TGTGCCAGCAGTTTATTGGGAAATGAGCAGTACTTC. Its translation: CASSLLGNEQYF.

The V call is TRBV5-1, the J call TRBJ2-7; TRBD2 aligns across 15 bases. Germline CDR1 SGHRS, CDR2 YFSETQ. This CDR3 spans 17 amino acids. The ends lost 4 bases at V and 0 bases at J; junction bases unmatched: 5. CDR3 loop: CASSQGLAGGRSYEQYF. DNA of the CDR3: TGCGCCAGCAGCCAGGGACTAGCGGGAGGTCGCTCCTACGAGCAGTACTTC.

This chain uses TRBV11-3 with TRBJ2-3; a possible D gene is TRBD2 (6 bases). V was pared by 1 base and J by 0 bases, with 20 bases between. The CDR3 totals 19 residues. CDR1 SGHNT and CDR2 YENEEA come from the germline V gene. The chain's CDR3 is CASSLVWNGAGPSTDTQYF. DNA of the CDR3: TGTGCCAGCAGCTTAGTGTGGAATGGGGCGGGGCCTAGCACAGATACGCAGTATTTT.

The V gene is TRBV12-3 or TRBV12-4, the J gene TRBJ2-3; D perhaps matches TRBD2 (6 bases). V was clipped by 6 bases and J by 6 bases, with 19 bases between them. This CDR3 is 15 amino acids long. The CDR3 DNA sequence: TGTGCCAGCAGCTTATGGAGGGCCGGGGCGGATACGCAGTATTTT. It encodes CASSLWRAGADTQYF.

The CDR3 reads CASSLTVGGYGYTF. The CDR3, as DNA: TGTGCCAGCAGCTTAACCGTTGGGGGATATGGCTACACCTTC. The J gene is TRBJ1-2, the V gene TRBV7-2; the D gene is possibly TRBD1 (5 bases). Germline V lookup: CDR1 SGHTA, CDR2 FQGNSA. The CDR3 contains 14 residues. The V gene lost 2 bases and the J gene lost 5 bases, with 12 bases spanning the gap.

This chain connects TRBV6-5 to TRBJ1-4; perhaps TRBD1 as D (5 bases). This CDR3 region has 16 residues. Germline V gene lookup returns CDR1 MNHEY and CDR2 SVGAGI. Trimming stripped 7 bases from V and 0 bases from J, with 15 bases between. CDR3 in amino acids: CASTLGEPATNEKLFF. The CDR3 DNA is TGTGCCAGCACATTAGGGGAGCCCGCAACTAATGAAAAACTGTTTTTT.

The chain employs TRBV6-6 and TRBJ1-2; D unclear. The germline V gene has CDR1 MNHNY and CDR2 SVGAGI (reference sequence). The V end was cut by 0 bases, the J end by 5 bases, with 1 base between. The CDR3 length is 11 residues. CDR3 residues: CASSYSYGYTF. The DNA of the CDR3 is TGTGCCAGCAGTTACTCGTATGGCTACACCTTC.

The V gene is TRBV5-1, the J gene TRBJ2-1; TRBD1 is a possible D gene (6 bases). This CDR3 contains 14 residues. Germline V gene lookup returns CDR1 SGHRS and CDR2 YFSETQ. V lost 5 bases, J lost 5 bases, and 14 bases lay in between. The CDR3 DNA follows: TGCGCCAGCAGTGGGGGCACTAGGAACAATGAGCAGTTCTTC. Translation gives CASSGGTRNNEQFF.

This sequence joins TRBV30 and TRBJ1-1; unclear D gene. This CDR3 is built from 13 residues. The germline CDR1 and CDR2 sequences are GTSNPN and SVGIG (reference sequence). Trimming cost V 3 bases and J 0 bases, with 8 bases left between them. The CDR3 DNA follows: TGTGCCTGGAGCTCACAGTTGAACACTGAAGCTTTCTTT. This sequence encodes CAWSSQLNTEAFF.